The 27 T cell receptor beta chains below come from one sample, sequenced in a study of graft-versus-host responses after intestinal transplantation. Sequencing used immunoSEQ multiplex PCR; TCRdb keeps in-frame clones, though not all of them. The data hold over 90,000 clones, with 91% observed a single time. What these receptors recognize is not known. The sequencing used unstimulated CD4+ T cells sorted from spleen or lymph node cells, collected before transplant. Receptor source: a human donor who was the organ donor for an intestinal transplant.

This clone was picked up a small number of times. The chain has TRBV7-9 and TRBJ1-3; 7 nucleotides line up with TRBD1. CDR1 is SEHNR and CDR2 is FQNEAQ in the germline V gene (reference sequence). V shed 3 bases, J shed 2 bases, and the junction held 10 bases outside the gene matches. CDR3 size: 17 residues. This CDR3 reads CASSFVGGRGTGNTIYF. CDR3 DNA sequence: TGTGCCAGCAGCTTCGTGGGGGGCAGGGGGACTGGAAACACCATATATTTT.

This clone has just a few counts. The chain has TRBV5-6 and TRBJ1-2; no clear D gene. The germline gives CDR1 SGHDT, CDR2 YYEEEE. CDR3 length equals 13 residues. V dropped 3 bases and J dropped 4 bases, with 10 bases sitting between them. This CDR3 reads CASSYSEGYGYTF. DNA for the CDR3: TGTGCCAGCAGCTATTCGGAGGGCTATGGCTACACCTTC.

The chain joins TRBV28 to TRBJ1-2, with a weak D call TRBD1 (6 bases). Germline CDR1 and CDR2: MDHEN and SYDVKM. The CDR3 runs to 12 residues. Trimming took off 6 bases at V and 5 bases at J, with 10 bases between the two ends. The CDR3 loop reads CASRTGTYGYTF. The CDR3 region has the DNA TGTGCCAGCAGAACAGGGACGTATGGCTACACCTTC.

In nucleotides, the CDR3 is TGTGCCAGCAGCCAAGGGACAGGGGGCGCAGAGACCCAGTACTTC. This sequence encodes CASSQGTGGAETQYF. V and J are TRBV4-2 and TRBJ2-5, with 11 bases matching TRBD1. After removal of 1 base from V and 4 bases from J, the junction contained 2 bases not matched to a gene. This CDR3 region has 15 residues. Germline V lookup: CDR1 LGHNA, CDR2 YNFKEQ.

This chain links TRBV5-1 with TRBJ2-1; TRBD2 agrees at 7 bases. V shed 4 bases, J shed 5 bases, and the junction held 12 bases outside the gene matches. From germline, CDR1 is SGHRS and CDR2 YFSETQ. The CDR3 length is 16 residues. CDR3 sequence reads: CASSLSRGVTNNEQFF. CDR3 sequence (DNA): TGCGCCAGCAGCCTCTCCCGGGGGGTTACGAACAATGAGCAGTTCTTC.

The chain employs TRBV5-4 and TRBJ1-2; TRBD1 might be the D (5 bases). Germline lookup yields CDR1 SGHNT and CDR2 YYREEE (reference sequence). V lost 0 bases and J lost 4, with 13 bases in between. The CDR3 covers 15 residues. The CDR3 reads CASSLASGPFYGYTF. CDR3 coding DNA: TGTGCCAGCAGCTTGGCGTCAGGGCCGTTCTATGGCTACACCTTC.

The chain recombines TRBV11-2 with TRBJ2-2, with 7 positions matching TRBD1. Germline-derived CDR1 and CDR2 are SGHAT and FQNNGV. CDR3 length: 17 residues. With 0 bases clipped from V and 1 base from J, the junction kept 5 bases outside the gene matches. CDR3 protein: CASSLEIGTVNTGELFF. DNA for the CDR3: TGTGCCAGCAGCTTAGAGATAGGGACAGTGAACACCGGGGAGCTGTTTTTT.

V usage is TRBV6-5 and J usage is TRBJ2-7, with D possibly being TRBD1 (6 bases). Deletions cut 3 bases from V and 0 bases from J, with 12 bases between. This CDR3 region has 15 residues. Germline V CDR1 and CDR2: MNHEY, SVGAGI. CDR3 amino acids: CASSYQGGSSYEQYF. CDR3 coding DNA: TGTGCCAGCAGTTATCAAGGGGGTAGCTCCTACGAGCAGTACTTC.

CDR3 sequence (DNA): TGTGCCAGCAGCTTGGGATTGACTAGCGCGACCTACGAGCAGTACTTC. This gives the protein CASSLGLTSATYEQYF. The V call is TRBV5-6, the J call TRBJ2-7; TRBD2 aligns across 8 bases. The CDR3 length is 16 residues. CDR1 and CDR2 (germline): SGHDT, YYEEEE. V was pared by 0 bases and J by 2 bases, with 7 bases of the junction left unmatched.

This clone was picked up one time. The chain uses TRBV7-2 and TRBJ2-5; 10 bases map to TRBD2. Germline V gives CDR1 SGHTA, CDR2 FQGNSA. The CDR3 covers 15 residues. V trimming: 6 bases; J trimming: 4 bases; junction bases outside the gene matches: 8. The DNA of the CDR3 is TGTGCCAGCAGTCGTAAGCGGGGGGGCTCAGAGACCCAGTACTTC. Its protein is CASSRKRGGSETQYF.

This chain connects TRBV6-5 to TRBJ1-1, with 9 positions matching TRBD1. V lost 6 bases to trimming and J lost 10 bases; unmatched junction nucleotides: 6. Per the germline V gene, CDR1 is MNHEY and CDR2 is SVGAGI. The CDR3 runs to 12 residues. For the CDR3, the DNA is TGTGCCAGCAGGGGGAGGGGACAGGGAGCTTTCTTT. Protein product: CASRGRGQGAFF.

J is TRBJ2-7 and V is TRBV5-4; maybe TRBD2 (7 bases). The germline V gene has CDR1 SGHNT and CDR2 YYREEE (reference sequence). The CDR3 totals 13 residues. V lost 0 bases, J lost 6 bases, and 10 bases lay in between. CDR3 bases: TGTGCCAGCAGCTTGGGGGGGGGCGGCGAGCAGTACTTC. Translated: CASSLGGGGEQYF.

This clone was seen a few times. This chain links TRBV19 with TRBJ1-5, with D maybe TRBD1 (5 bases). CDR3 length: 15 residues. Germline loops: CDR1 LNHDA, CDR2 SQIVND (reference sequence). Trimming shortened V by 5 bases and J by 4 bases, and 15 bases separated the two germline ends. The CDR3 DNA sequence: TGTGCCAGTAGTCCCGTGGCGGGGCCTAATCAGCCCCAGCATTTT. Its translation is CASSPVAGPNQPQHF.

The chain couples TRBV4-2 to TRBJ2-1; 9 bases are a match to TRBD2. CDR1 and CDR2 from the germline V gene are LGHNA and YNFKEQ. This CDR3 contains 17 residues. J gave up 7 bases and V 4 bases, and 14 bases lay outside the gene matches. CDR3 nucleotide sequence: TGTGCCAGCAGCCCCAGCGGGGGGCCCCCCACAGGGAATGAGCAGTTCTTC. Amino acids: CASSPSGGPPTGNEQFF.

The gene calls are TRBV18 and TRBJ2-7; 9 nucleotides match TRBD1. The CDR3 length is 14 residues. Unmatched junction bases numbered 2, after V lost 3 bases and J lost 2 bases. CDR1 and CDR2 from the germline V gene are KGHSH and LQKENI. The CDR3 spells CASSPGQGAYEQYF. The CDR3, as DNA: TGTGCCAGCTCACCGGGACAGGGAGCCTACGAGCAGTACTTC.

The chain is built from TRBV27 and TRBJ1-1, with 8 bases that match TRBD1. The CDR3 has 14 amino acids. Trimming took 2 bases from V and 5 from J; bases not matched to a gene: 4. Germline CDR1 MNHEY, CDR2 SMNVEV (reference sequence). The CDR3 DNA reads TGTGCCAGCAGTTTAGACAGGGGAGGTACTGAAGCTTTCTTT. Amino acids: CASSLDRGGTEAFF.

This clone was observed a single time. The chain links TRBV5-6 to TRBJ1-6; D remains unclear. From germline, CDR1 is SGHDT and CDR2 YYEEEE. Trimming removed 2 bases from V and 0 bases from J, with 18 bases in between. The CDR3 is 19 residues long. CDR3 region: CASSFGPTDGNSYNSPLHF. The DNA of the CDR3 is TGTGCCAGCAGCTTTGGGCCAACAGACGGGAACTCCTATAATTCACCCCTCCACTTT. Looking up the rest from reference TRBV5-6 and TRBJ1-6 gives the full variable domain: DAGVTQSPTHLIKTRGQQVTLRCSPKSGHDTVSWYQQALGQGPQFIFQYYEEEERQRGNFPDRFSGHQFPNYSSELNVNALLLGDSALYLCASSFGPTDGNSYNSPLHFGNGTRLTVT.

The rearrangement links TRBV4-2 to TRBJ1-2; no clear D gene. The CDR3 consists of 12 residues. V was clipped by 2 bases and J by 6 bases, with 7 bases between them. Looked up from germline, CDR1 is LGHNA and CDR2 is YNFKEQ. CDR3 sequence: CASSQSGDGYTF. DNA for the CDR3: TGTGCCAGCAGCCAAAGTGGAGATGGCTACACCTTC.

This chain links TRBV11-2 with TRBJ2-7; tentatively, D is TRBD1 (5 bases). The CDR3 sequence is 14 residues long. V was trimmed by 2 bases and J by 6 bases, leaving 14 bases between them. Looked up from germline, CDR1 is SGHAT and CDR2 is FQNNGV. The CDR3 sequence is CASSLKLSRAEQYF. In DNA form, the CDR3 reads TGTGCCAGCAGCTTAAAGCTATCCAGGGCCGAGCAGTACTTC. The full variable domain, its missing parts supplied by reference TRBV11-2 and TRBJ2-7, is EAGVAQSPRYKIIEKRQSVAFWCNPISGHATLYWYQQILGQGPKLLIQFQNNGVVDDSQLPKDRFSAERLKGVDSTLKIQPAKLEDSAVYLCASSLKLSRAEQYFGPGTRLTVT.

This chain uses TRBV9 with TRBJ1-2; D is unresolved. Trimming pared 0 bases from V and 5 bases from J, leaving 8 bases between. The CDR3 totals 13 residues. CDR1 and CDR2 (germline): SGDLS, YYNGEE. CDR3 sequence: CASSVATRYGYTF. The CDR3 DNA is TGTGCCAGCAGCGTAGCTACCCGATATGGCTACACCTTC.

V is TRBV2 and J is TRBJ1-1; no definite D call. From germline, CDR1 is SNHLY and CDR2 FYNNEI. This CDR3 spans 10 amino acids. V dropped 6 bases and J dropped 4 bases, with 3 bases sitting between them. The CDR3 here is CASRSTEAFF. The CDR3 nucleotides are TGTGCCAGCAGGAGCACTGAAGCTTTCTTT. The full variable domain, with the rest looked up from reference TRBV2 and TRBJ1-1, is EPEVTQTPSHQVTQMGQEVILRCVPISNHLYFYWYRQILGQKVEFLVSFYNNEISEKSEIFDDQFSVERPDGSNFTLKIRSTKLEDSAMYFCASRSTEAFFGQGTRLTVV.

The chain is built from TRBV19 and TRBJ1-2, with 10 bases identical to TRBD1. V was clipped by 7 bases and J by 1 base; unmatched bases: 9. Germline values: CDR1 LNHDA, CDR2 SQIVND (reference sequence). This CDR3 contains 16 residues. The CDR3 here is CASTPDRGRGNYGYTF. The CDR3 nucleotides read TGTGCCAGTACCCCAGACAGGGGGCGAGGTAACTATGGCTACACCTTC.

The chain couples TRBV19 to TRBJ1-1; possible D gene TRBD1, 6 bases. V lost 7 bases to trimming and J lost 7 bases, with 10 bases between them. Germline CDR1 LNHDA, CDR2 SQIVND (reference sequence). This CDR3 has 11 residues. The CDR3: CASTRGIEAFF. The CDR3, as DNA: TGTGCCAGTACCAGGGGAATTGAAGCTTTCTTT. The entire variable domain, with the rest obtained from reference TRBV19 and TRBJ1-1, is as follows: DGGITQSPKYLFRKEGQNVTLSCEQNLNHDAMYWYRQDPGQGLRLIYYSQIVNDFQKGDIAEGYSVSREKKESFPLTVTSAQKNPTAFYLCASTRGIEAFFGQGTRLTVV.

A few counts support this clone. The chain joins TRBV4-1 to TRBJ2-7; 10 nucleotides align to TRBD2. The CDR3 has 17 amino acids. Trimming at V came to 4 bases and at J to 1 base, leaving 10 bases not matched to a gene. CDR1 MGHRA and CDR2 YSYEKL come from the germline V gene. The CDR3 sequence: CASSPMKLAGRSYEQYF. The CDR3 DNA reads TGCGCCAGCAGCCCGATGAAACTAGCGGGGAGATCCTACGAGCAGTACTTC.

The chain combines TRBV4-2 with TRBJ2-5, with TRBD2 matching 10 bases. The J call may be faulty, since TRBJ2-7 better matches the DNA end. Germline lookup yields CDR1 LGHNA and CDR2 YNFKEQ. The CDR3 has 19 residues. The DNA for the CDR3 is TGTGCCAGCAGCCAAGATGTTGGAACTAGCGGGGAGAGCTCCTACGAGCAGTACTTC. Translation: CASSQDVGTSGESSYEQYF.

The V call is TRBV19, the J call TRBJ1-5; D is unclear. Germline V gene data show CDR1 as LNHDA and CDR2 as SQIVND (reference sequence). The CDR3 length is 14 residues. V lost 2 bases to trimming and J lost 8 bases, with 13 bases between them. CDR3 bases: TGTGCCAGTAGTATAACCGCTGCGGGTGAGCCCCAGCATTTT. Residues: CASSITAAGEPQHF.

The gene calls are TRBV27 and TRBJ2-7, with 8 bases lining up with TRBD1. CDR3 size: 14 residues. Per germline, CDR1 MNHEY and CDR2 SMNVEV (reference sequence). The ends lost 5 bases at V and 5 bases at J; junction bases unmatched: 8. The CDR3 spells CASSNRQGSNEQYF. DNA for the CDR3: TGTGCCAGCAGTAACCGACAGGGGTCCAACGAGCAGTACTTC.